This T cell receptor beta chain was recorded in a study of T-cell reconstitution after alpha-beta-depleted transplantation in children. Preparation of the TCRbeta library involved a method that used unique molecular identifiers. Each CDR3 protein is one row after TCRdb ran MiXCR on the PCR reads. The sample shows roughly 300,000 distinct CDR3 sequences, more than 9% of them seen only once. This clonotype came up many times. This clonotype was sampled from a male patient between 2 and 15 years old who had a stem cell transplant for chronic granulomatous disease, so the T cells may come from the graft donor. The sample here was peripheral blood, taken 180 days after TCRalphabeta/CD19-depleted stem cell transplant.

The CDR3 DNA sequence: TGTGCCTGGGTTGTGGGCACAGATACGCAGTATTTT. The encoded protein is CAWVVGTDTQYF. The rearrangement uses TRBV30 and TRBJ2-3; D unresolved. Germline CDR1 reads GTSNPN; CDR2 reads SVGIG (reference sequence). The V and J ends lost 5 bases and 1 base respectively, with 7 bases between them. The CDR3 is 12 amino acids.